The 3 T cell receptor beta chains below were found in one sample sequenced in a study of T and B cells in COVID-19 patients. Each TRB amplification used roughly 240-550 ng of genomic DNA from blood. BIOMED2 TRB-A/B primer pools were used in multiplex TRB PCR. TCRdb called the multiplex PCR reads again in MiXCR, with one record for every CDR3 protein. The data hold tens of thousands of distinct CDR3 sequences, with roughly 29% observed a single time. Input material: blood. These receptors all stem from a human donor who had recovered from COVID-19.

The table lists this clonotype with many counts. The genes are TRBV6-1 and TRBJ2-3; TRBD2 matches 9 bases. The CDR3 is made up of 16 amino acids. Germline CDR1 is MNHNS and CDR2 is SASEGT. The V and J ends lost 7 bases and 0 bases, in that order; junction bases with no gene match: 8. In DNA, the CDR3 is TGTGCCAGCACCCTCAATGCGGGAGGGAGCACAGATACGCAGTATTTT. Translating gives CASTLNAGGSTDTQYF.

The rearrangement joins TRBV11-1 to TRBJ2-2; TRBD2 might be the D (6 bases). CDR3 length equals 15 residues. Trimming removed 2 bases from V and 1 base from J, with 8 bases in between. Looked up from germline, CDR1 is SGHAT and CDR2 is FQDESV (reference sequence). This CDR3 reads CASSLSGENTGELFF. CDR3 DNA: TGTGCCAGCAGCTTATCGGGGGAGAACACCGGGGAGCTGTTTTTT. Supplemented by reference TRBV11-1 and TRBJ2-2, the full variable domain reads EAEVAQSPRYKITEKSQAVAFWCDPISGHATLYWYRQILGQGPELLVQFQDESVVDDSQLPKDRFSAERLKGVDSTLKIQPAELGDSAMYLCASSLSGENTGELFFGEGSRLTVL.

Many counts were recorded for this clonotype. The J gene is TRBJ2-7, the V gene TRBV18, with a weak D call TRBD1 (6 bases). In germline, CDR1 is KGHSH, CDR2 LQKENI. Trimming took 4 bases from V and 2 from J, leaving 15 bases between them. This CDR3 region has 15 residues. The CDR3, as DNA: TGTGCCAGCTCACGGTCACAGGGAAACACCTACGAGCAGTACTTC. Amino acid sequence: CASSRSQGNTYEQYF.